This T cell receptor (beta chain) came from a study of neoadjuvant anti-PD-1 for oral cavity cancer (dated by TCRdb to about 2021). General notes on the study: Three to four biweekly doses of nivolumab at 3 mg/kg were mostly administered to patients before curative-intent surgical resection. For patients who did not progress, a fourth nivolumab dose was given around day 43, followed by definitive surgical resection on days 50-56. Patients with complete response, partial response or stable disease by RECIST 1.1 were defined as responders, whereas patients with progression were defined as non-responders. The parent correlative cohort included around twelve patients, with an approximately 34% response rate. Summary of the overall study and its limitations: After neoadjuvant nivolumab, T cell clonality (Gini index) in PBMCs was significantly higher in non-responders than in responders. TCR analyses included only three patients per response group, and the authors called for larger cohorts for validation. A higher pretreatment blood Treg/Th17 ratio correlated with both higher pretreatment blood TCRbeta clonality and lower post-treatment tumor TCRbeta clonality.

This specimen's time point label, interpreted: before neoadjuvant nivolumab. None of the patients had received prior systemic or radiation treatment, and all were newly diagnosed with stage II-IVA oral cavity squamous cell carcinoma. The cohort was made up of patients with locally advanced, HPV-negative oral cavity squamous cell carcinoma. Peripheral blood mononuclear cells were analyzed directly and were not maintained or expanded in culture. Samples were obtained from a longitudinal correlative study of a single-arm phase II trial of neoadjuvant nivolumab in oral cavity squamous cell carcinoma. Subject-matched pre- and post-treatment PBMCs and tumors from three responders and three non-responders were subjected to genomic DNA-based TCRbeta sequencing. Peripheral blood mononuclear cells were collected before nivolumab treatment and were collected again after treatment, at the time of surgery. The Maxwell RSC DNA from Cells kit was used to isolate genomic DNA from PBMCs.

Trimming leaves V shorter by 3 bases and J shorter by 6 bases, with the junction holding 9 bases beyond the gene matches. The CDR3 contains 17 residues, cysteine and phenylalanine counted. The retained sequence is limited to the CDR3, 51 bases, with the frame set at the first base. CDR1 SGHRS and CDR2 YFSETQ were looked up in the germline V gene. For deep sequencing, PBMC libraries mostly used around 470 ng of input genomic DNA, with six replicates for each sample. Following the manufacturer's instructions, the team built TCRbeta libraries using the immunoSEQ hsTCRbeta kit. An Illumina NovaSeq 6000 S4 flow cell was used to sequence the final libraries, which had first been combined to 3 nM. Turning to the authors' computational methods: The immunoSEQ Analyzer was used for raw data preprocessing and quality control. The analysis was restricted to productive rearrangements, with each unique CDR3 amino acid sequence defining a clonotype. Repertoire clonality was estimated as the Gini-Simpson index, which was calculated using the R package tcR. Student's t test was used to compare Gini indices, and Pearson correlation was used to assess associations with tumor size change. Not all clones reach the TCRdb copy of this immuneACCESS table, which keeps in-frame sequences only. Checked studies attribute under half of the gap to unresolved V genes and leave the rest unexplained. V and J calls and clone size follow that table, whereas D and trimming were derived from the DNA. The sample has approximately 6,700 clones on record, 76% of them singletons. The ten largest clones add up to about 3.6% of the sample.

Concerning this clone itself: What antigen it recognizes has not been identified. No base quality values were provided; no much bigger clone lies one nucleotide off.

The sample in question was PBMCs, obtained before nivolumab (anti-PD-1) treatment. The TCR originated in a person between 35 and 79 years old with oral cavity squamous cell carcinoma. Here the chain combines TRBV5-1 and TRBJ2-3; 14 junctional bases match TRBD2. The DNA is TGCGCCAGCAGCTCTCTGACTAGCGGGGGGGCCGCTGATACGCAGTATTTT. This gives the protein CASSSLTSGGAADTQYF.